A single sample is the source of the 20 T cell receptor beta chains below, sequenced in a study of T-cell reconstitution after alpha-beta-depleted transplantation in children (dated by TCRdb to 2016 to 2017). Library preparation was by PCR. The reads were generated on an Illumina HiSeq 2500. To normalize quantification of the TCRbeta repertoire, the TCR libraries were built with molecular barcoding that relied on unique molecular identifiers. TCRdb's own reprocessing of the public reads used fastp at Q25 and MiXCR and kept productive beta chains. One record per CDR3 amino acid sequence lists the most common genes and DNA. Here the sample has around 300,000 distinct CDR3 sequences; over 9% occur a single time. The ten biggest clones cover less than 8% of the sample. The treatment or condition label, read with the paper, signifies: allogeneic hematopoietic cell transplantation with graft depleted of TCRalphabeta T cells and CD19 B cells.

The specimen was PBMCs, collected before TCRalphabeta/CD19-depleted stem cell transplant. Every receptor here comes from a boy younger than two with acute myeloid leukemia, due to receive a stem cell transplant.

This rearrangement joins TRBV7-2 to TRBJ2-3; 7 bases agree with TRBD2. The V and J ends lost 5 bases and 1 base, in that order; junction bases with no gene match: 6. Germline-derived CDR1 and CDR2 are SGHTA and FQGNSA. The CDR3 is 15 amino acids. CDR3 region: CASSAQGGGTDTQYF. As DNA, the CDR3 is TGTGCCAGCAGCGCCCAGGGAGGGGGCACAGATACGCAGTATTTT.

This clonotype has at least ten counts. The chain has TRBV20-1 and TRBJ2-1; the D is unclear. V dropped 8 bases and J dropped 3 bases, with 14 bases sitting between them. The CDR3 runs to 13 residues. Germline CDR1 and CDR2: DFQATT and SNEGSKA (reference sequence). CDR3 bases: TGCAGTTTAAGACCGCCAATCTACAATGAGCAGTTCTTC. The encoded protein is CSLRPPIYNEQFF.

This clonotype has a count of ten or more. The chain uses TRBV28 and TRBJ2-1; the D call may be TRBD1 or TRBD2 (7 bases each). Trimming left V 6 bases short and J 9 bases short, with 15 bases between. Per the germline V gene, CDR1 is MDHEN and CDR2 is SYDVKM. This CDR3 has 13 amino acids. For the CDR3, the DNA is TGTGCCAGCAGACGCACAGGGGAGGGTGAGCAGTTCTTC. This encodes CASRRTGEGEQFF. The full variable domain, with the rest looked up from reference TRBV28 and TRBJ2-1, is DVKVTQSSRYLVKRTGEKVFLECVQDMDHENMFWYRQDPGLGLRLIYFSYDVKMKEKGDIPEGYSVSREKKERFSLILESASTNQTSMYLCASRRTGEGEQFFGPGTRLTVL.

This clonotype has ten or more counts. The chain couples TRBV5-1 to TRBJ2-2; 10 positions match TRBD1. The ends lost 6 bases at V and 0 bases at J; junction bases unmatched: 2. The CDR3 covers 15 residues. Per the germline V gene, CDR1 is SGHRS and CDR2 is YFSETQ. CDR3 DNA: TGCGCCAGCACGACAGGGGGCGCGAACACCGGGGAGCTGTTTTTT. It codes for CASTTGGANTGELFF.

Ten or more counts support this clonotype. This chain uses TRBV7-8 with TRBJ1-2; tentatively, D is TRBD1 (5 bases). Between the trimmed V and J ends, which lost 1 base and 7 bases, there was a span of 7 bases. Looked up from germline, CDR1 is SGHVS and CDR2 is FQNEAQ. CDR3 size: 12 residues. The CDR3 DNA is TGTGCCAGCAGCTTAGGGGGCCGTGGCTACACCTTC. Its protein is CASSLGGRGYTF.

This clonotype was found many times. The chain links TRBV20-1 to TRBJ2-5; D remains ambiguous. Germline V gene lookup returns CDR1 DFQATT and CDR2 SNEGSKA (reference sequence). The CDR3 sequence is 14 residues long. Deletions cut 0 bases from V and 1 base from J, with 9 bases between. CDR3 region: CSARDGSVQETQYF. The CDR3 region has the DNA TGCAGTGCTAGAGATGGGTCAGTCCAAGAGACCCAGTACTTC.

This clonotype has at least ten counts. The chain recombines TRBV27 with TRBJ1-5; perhaps TRBD1 as D (6 bases). The V gene lost 3 bases and the J gene lost 2 bases, with 11 bases spanning the gap. The length of the CDR3 is 15 residues. Looked up from germline, CDR1 is MNHEY and CDR2 is SMNVEV (reference sequence). CDR3 in DNA: TGTGCCAGCAGTTTGAGGGGGGATGGCAATCAGCCCCAGCATTTT. It encodes CASSLRGDGNQPQHF.

In its sample, this clonotype was seen many times. The junction and the germline gene differ at one end; a read error may be behind it. The V and J genes are TRBV7-9 and TRBJ1-5; the D gene is possibly TRBD1 (5 bases). The CDR3 spans 16 residues. CDR1 and CDR2 from the germline V gene are SEHNR and FQNEAQ (reference sequence). The CDR3 DNA sequence: TGTGCCAGCAGCCCCAGCGGCCAGGGTCGAGATCACCCCCAGCATTTT. Residues: CASSPSGQGRDHPQHF.

This clonotype was seen many times. This chain joins TRBV6-5 and TRBJ2-2, with D unclear. V shed 9 bases and J shed 8 bases, with 4 bases lying between them. Germline CDR1 reads MNHEY; CDR2 reads SVGAGI. The CDR3 runs to 9 residues. The CDR3 sequence: CAREGELFF. The CDR3 DNA sequence: TGTGCCAGGGAGGGGGAGCTGTTTTTT.

There are many counts of this clonotype. The V call is TRBV6-5, the J call TRBJ2-3; D could derive from TRBD1 or TRBD2 (6 bases each). The germline V gene has CDR1 MNHEY and CDR2 SVGAGI. The CDR3 totals 15 residues. Trimming took off 2 bases at V and 1 base at J, with 10 bases between the two ends. CDR3 nucleotides: TGTGCCAGCAGTTACGGGGGGCCTGGCACAGATACGCAGTATTTT. Encoded protein: CASSYGGPGTDTQYF.

This clonotype has ten or more counts. This chain uses TRBV27 with TRBJ1-1, with D unresolved. Trimming stripped 5 bases from V and 6 bases from J, with 10 bases between. The CDR3 is 12 amino acids. Germline lookup yields CDR1 MNHEY and CDR2 SMNVEV (reference sequence). CDR3 protein: CASSLPGAEAFF. CDR3 coding DNA: TGTGCCAGCAGTCTGCCCGGTGCTGAAGCTTTCTTT.

This clonotype was detected ten times or more. This chain uses TRBV7-3 with TRBJ2-1; 8 bases match TRBD2. The CDR3 loop spans 15 amino acids. V trimming: 4 bases; J trimming: 6 bases; junction bases outside the gene matches: 8. Per the germline V gene, CDR1 is SGHTA and CDR2 is FQGTGA. CDR3 amino acids: CASSSPGTSVNEQFF. CDR3 DNA sequence: TGTGCCAGCAGCTCACCCGGGACTAGTGTCAATGAGCAGTTCTTC.

This clonotype was observed at least ten times. The chain recombines TRBV6-5 with TRBJ1-4; 8 nucleotides match TRBD1. Germline V lookup: CDR1 MNHEY, CDR2 SVGAGI. Losses at the gene ends were 6 bases for V and 0 bases for J; bases not matched to a gene: 6. The CDR3 consists of 16 residues. The CDR3 is CASRKYRGATNEKLFF. For the CDR3, the DNA is TGTGCCAGCAGAAAATACAGGGGGGCAACTAATGAAAAACTGTTTTTT.

V and J are TRBV4-3 and TRBJ1-2; 10 bases align to TRBD1. The germline V gene encodes CDR1 LGHNA and CDR2 YSLEER. The CDR3 has 14 amino acids. The trim removed 4 bases at V and 7 bases at J, leaving 6 bases unmatched. CDR3 DNA sequence: TGCGCCAGCAGCCCTGACAGGGGGCGAAGTGGCTACACCTTC. This codes for CASSPDRGRSGYTF.

There are many counts of this clonotype. The chain joins TRBV6-5 to TRBJ2-2, with 11 bases lining up with TRBD2. Germline V gives CDR1 MNHEY, CDR2 SVGAGI. Losses at the gene ends were 0 bases for V and 6 bases for J; bases not matched to a gene: 3. This CDR3 is 16 amino acids long. CDR3: CASSYSSSGRAGELFF. The DNA of the CDR3 is TGTGCCAGCAGTTACTCGAGTAGCGGGAGGGCCGGGGAGCTGTTTTTT.

This clonotype was observed many times. The rearrangement links TRBV3-1 to TRBJ1-2, with D hard to call. Germline V gives CDR1 LGHDT, CDR2 YNNKEL (reference sequence). This CDR3 contains 13 residues. The germline V and J ends were trimmed by 4 bases and 3 bases, with 9 bases remaining between them. The CDR3 region has the DNA TGTGCCAGCAGCCTGTCAGGCGACTATGGCTACACCTTC. Amino acid sequence: CASSLSGDYGYTF.

This clonotype came up a few times. Here the CDR3 DNA reads TGCGCCAGCAGCTTGGAACAGGGACGCGCGCGGGAGCAGTACTTC. Protein sequence: CASSLEQGRAREQYF. The chain links TRBV5-1 to TRBJ2-7; D perhaps matches TRBD1 (6 bases). Germline CDR1 and CDR2: SGHRS and YFSETQ. V lost 0 bases and J 7 bases, leaving 17 bases between the germline ends. CDR3 size: 15 residues.

CDR3 DNA sequence: TGCGCCAGCAGCCAAGAAAGGGGTCTTGGACAGGGAAACTACGAGCAGTACTTC. Translating gives CASSQERGLGQGNYEQYF. The chain combines TRBV4-3 with TRBJ2-7; 8 bases line up with TRBD1. CDR1 and CDR2 from the germline V gene are LGHNA and YSLEER. Trimming at V came to 0 bases and at J to 3 bases, leaving 13 bases not matched to a gene. This CDR3 region has 18 residues.

This clonotype was detected many times. The chain recombines TRBV29-1 with TRBJ2-4; 8 nucleotides line up with TRBD1. V gave up 6 bases and J gave up 7 bases; unmatched junction bases: 5. The length of the CDR3 is 12 residues. The germline CDR1 and CDR2 sequences are SQVTM and ANQGSEA. The CDR3 protein is CSVEDRANIQYF. The CDR3 bases are TGCAGCGTGGAGGACAGGGCGAACATTCAGTACTTC.

Many counts were recorded for this clonotype. The rearrangement uses TRBV9 and TRBJ2-1, with D perhaps matching TRBD1 (6 bases). The V and J ends lost 4 bases and 6 bases respectively, with 14 bases between them. Germline loops: CDR1 SGDLS, CDR2 YYNGEE. This CDR3 spans 14 amino acids. CDR3 nucleotide sequence: TGTGCCAGCAGCTTAGAAAACAGGGCCAATGAGCAGTTCTTC. Amino acid sequence: CASSLENRANEQFF.